The 20 T cell receptor beta chains below come from one sample, sequenced in a study of cytomegalovirus exposure and HLA in healthy donors. PCR primers comprised 60 Vbeta and 13 Jbeta primers. Profiling relied on immunoSEQ multiplex PCR, and the TCRdb table lists in-frame clones only, not all of them. The table includes about 91,000 clones, 60% to 65% detected once. Specimen: PBMCs. The source is a human donor in good health.

The chain joins TRBV7-9 to TRBJ2-5; tentatively, D is TRBD1 (6 bases). The J call could be wrong; TRBJ2-7 is a better fit for the DNA end. Germline CDR1 is SEHNR and CDR2 is FQNEAQ (reference sequence). The CDR3 extends over 15 amino acids. The DNA for the CDR3 is TGTGCCAGCAGCTCCCCCTCGGCAGGGGCCTACGAGCAGTACTTC. Encoded protein: CASSSPSAGAYEQYF.

This clone showed up just once. The chain carries TRBV5-4 and TRBJ2-3; D is unclear. The CDR3 covers 16 residues. Trimming left V 0 bases short and J 0 bases short, with 11 bases between. CDR1 is SGHNT and CDR2 is YYREEE in the germline V gene (reference sequence). Here the CDR3 reads CASSLVTALSTDTQYF. CDR3 nucleotides: TGTGCCAGCAGCTTGGTAACAGCCCTTAGCACAGATACGCAGTATTTT.

This clone was counted only a few times. The V and J genes are TRBV6-5 and TRBJ1-1; D is possibly TRBD1 (6 bases). CDR1 and CDR2 from the germline V gene are MNHEY and SVGAGI. Trimming pared 2 bases from V and 2 bases from J, leaving 9 bases between. This CDR3 is built from 14 residues. The CDR3 coding sequence is TGTGCCAGCAGTTACGGCAGGGGCAACACTGAAGCTTTCTTT. Its translation: CASSYGRGNTEAFF.

As regards this clone: The same CDR3 is also encoded by other DNA sequences in this sample. This chain joins TRBV25-1 and TRBJ1-1; no firm D call. The CDR3 runs 14 residues. The germline V gene encodes CDR1 MGHDK and CDR2 SYGVNS. Trimming removed 7 bases from V and 1 base from J, with 13 bases in between. Here the CDR3 reads CASIRTGWNTEAFF. The CDR3, as DNA: TGTGCCAGCATTCGGACGGGGTGGAACACTGAAGCTTTCTTT.

This clone was counted between two and nine times. The J gene is TRBJ2-7, the V gene TRBV5-1; 7 bases are shared with TRBD1. Trimming at V came to 4 bases and at J to 2 bases, leaving 9 bases not matched to a gene. Germline V gene sequence: CDR1 SGHRS, CDR2 YFSETQ. The CDR3 is 15 residues long. CDR3 residues: CASSQDRTATYEQYF. The CDR3 DNA reads TGCGCCAGCAGCCAGGACAGGACCGCGACCTACGAGCAGTACTTC.

Here the CDR3 DNA reads TGCGCCAGCAGCCAGGCGGACTCCTGGGATGAGCAGTTCTTC. It encodes CASSQADSWDEQFF. This rearrangement joins TRBV4-1 to TRBJ2-1; D may be TRBD2 (5 bases). Trimming cost V 3 bases and J 8 bases, with 14 bases left between them. CDR1 and CDR2 from the germline V gene are MGHRA and YSYEKL. CDR3 size: 14 residues.

This clone was seen a few times. The chain has TRBV6-5 and TRBJ2-3; no definite D call. V was trimmed by 0 bases and J by 0 bases, leaving 10 bases between them. From germline, CDR1 is MNHEY and CDR2 SVGAGI. The CDR3 contains 16 residues. The CDR3 DNA reads TGTGCCAGCAGTTACTCGATCGGGTCTAGCACAGATACGCAGTATTTT. Protein: CASSYSIGSSTDTQYF.

This clone has only a few counts. This sequence joins TRBV5-6 and TRBJ2-7, with D possibly matching TRBD2 (5 bases). Germline V CDR1 and CDR2: SGHDT, YYEEEE. Trimming took 4 bases from V and 7 from J, leaving 21 bases between them. This CDR3 is built from 15 residues. As DNA, the CDR3 is TGTGCCAGCAGCCCAAACCCTGCTGTCCCGGGAGAGCAGTACTTC. Protein: CASSPNPAVPGEQYF.

A few counts support this clone. The chain couples TRBV13 to TRBJ1-1; possible D gene TRBD1, 5 bases. V lost 2 bases to trimming and J lost 11 bases, with 15 bases between them. Germline V gene lookup returns CDR1 PRHDT and CDR2 FYEKMQ (reference sequence). The CDR3 runs to 13 residues. The chain's CDR3 is CASSLRGTRKAFF. CDR3 DNA sequence: TGTGCCAGCAGCTTACGGGGGACCCGAAAGGCTTTCTTT.

This clone came up a few times. This rearrangement joins TRBV9 to TRBJ2-6; D not resolved. CDR3 size: 13 residues. CDR1 is SGDLS and CDR2 is YYNGEE in the germline V gene. Trimming took off 0 bases at V and 4 bases at J, with 2 bases between the two ends. CDR3 loop: CASSVAGANVLTF. The CDR3 region has the DNA TGTGCCAGCAGCGTAGCAGGGGCCAACGTCCTGACTTTC.

J is TRBJ2-7 and V is TRBV9; 12 nucleotides agree with TRBD2. Germline loops: CDR1 SGDLS, CDR2 YYNGEE. The CDR3 consists of 13 residues. The V segment lost 3 bases and the J segment 10 bases; nucleotides outside the gene matches: 5. For the CDR3, the DNA is TGTGCCAGCAGCGAGGGGACTAGCGGGCAACAGTACTTC. It yields the protein CASSEGTSGQQYF.

The chain has TRBV6-5 and TRBJ1-6; D is ambiguous. CDR1 and CDR2 (germline): MNHEY, SVGAGI. Deletions cut 5 bases from V and 8 bases from J, with 16 bases between. The CDR3 has 15 residues. The CDR3 coding sequence is TGTGCCAGCAGTACAAACGGGAGGATGGATTCACCCCTCCACTTT. Amino acids: CASSTNGRMDSPLHF.

The CDR3 region has the DNA TGTGCCAGCAGCCGGCCCGGGAGAGGTTACGAGCAGTACTTC. It is translated as CASSRPGRGYEQYF. The chain carries TRBV7-2 and TRBJ2-7; D is perhaps TRBD2 (6 bases). Between the trimmed V and J ends, which lost 5 bases and 4 bases, there was a span of 15 bases. Germline lookup yields CDR1 SGHTA and CDR2 FQGNSA. The CDR3 is 14 residues long.

The rearrangement uses TRBV30 and TRBJ2-3, with D possibly being TRBD2 (6 bases). CDR1 and CDR2 (germline): GTSNPN, SVGIG (reference sequence). The CDR3 sequence is 14 residues long. Trimming removed 5 bases from V and 5 bases from J, with 17 bases in between. The CDR3 reads CAWGAEAGIDTQYF. CDR3 nucleotide sequence: TGTGCCTGGGGGGCTGAGGCGGGGATAGATACGCAGTATTTT.

The gene calls are TRBV10-3 and TRBJ2-7; D ambiguous. The germline V and J ends were trimmed by 3 bases and 4 bases, with 16 bases remaining between them. This CDR3 comprises 15 residues. Germline CDR1 is ENHRY and CDR2 is SYGVKD. The CDR3 loop is CAISDDAPRPYEQYF. CDR3 nucleotides: TGTGCCATCAGTGACGACGCTCCCAGGCCATACGAGCAGTACTTC.

The chain employs TRBV4-3 and TRBJ1-2, with TRBD1 matching over 9 bases. The CDR3 covers 22 residues. The V gene's germline CDR1 is LGHNA and CDR2 YSLEER. V shed 2 bases, J shed 5 bases, and the junction held 27 bases outside the gene matches. CDR3 nucleotide sequence: TGCGCCAGCAGCCAACTGACAGCAACAGGGGGCAGGGGGCGCAAGACCAATTATGGCTACACCTTC. Translating gives CASSQLTATGGRGRKTNYGYTF.

This clone was recorded once. The chain couples TRBV7-3 to TRBJ2-1; 14 nucleotides agree with TRBD2. Germline V gene sequence: CDR1 SGHTA, CDR2 FQGTGA. The CDR3 is 15 residues long. Losses at the gene ends were 5 bases for V and 8 bases for J; bases not matched to a gene: 5. CDR3 region: CASSPWGLAGDEQFF. The CDR3 bases are TGTGCCAGCAGCCCATGGGGACTAGCGGGAGATGAGCAGTTCTTC.

This clone was counted between two and nine times. The V and J genes are TRBV4-3 and TRBJ2-7, with 7 bases aligning to TRBD2. Per the germline V gene, CDR1 is LGHNA and CDR2 is YSLEER. This CDR3 comprises 18 residues. V lost 1 base and J lost 3; bases outside the gene matches: 15. The CDR3 protein is CASSQVGGGEGEVYEQYF. CDR3 bases: TGCGCCAGCAGCCAAGTGGGGGGGGGTGAGGGAGAGGTCTACGAGCAGTACTTC.

The genes are TRBV6-5 and TRBJ1-5, with no clear D. Germline assignment: CDR1 MNHEY and CDR2 SVGAGI. With 6 bases removed from V and 4 bases from J, the gap between germline ends came to 10 bases. There are 13 residues in the CDR3. CDR3: CASSKQLNQPQHF. The CDR3 region has the DNA TGTGCCAGCAGCAAACAGCTTAATCAGCCCCAGCATTTT.

This sequence joins TRBV7-9 and TRBJ2-5, with D unclear. The better agreement between TRBJ2-7 and the DNA end casts doubt on the J call. CDR1 is SEHNR, CDR2 FQNEAQ, per germline (reference sequence). The CDR3 is 15 residues long. The DNA of the CDR3 is TGTGCCAGCAGCTTAGACGGGTTACAAGGCTACGAGCAGTACTTC. It codes for CASSLDGLQGYEQYF.